The TCR beta chain described here comes from a study of blood T cells in healthy people across ages. In germline, CDR1 is SGHDN, CDR2 FVKESK. The CDR3 has 16 amino acids. With V trimmed by 1 base and J by 11 bases, 14 bases remained unmatched. With a J-beta primer mix and a sample-barcoded 5' primer, a second PCR ran roughly 7 to 11 cycles. Each CDR3 protein is one row after TCRdb ran MiXCR on the 5' RACE reads. The data contain more than 650,000 distinct CDR3 sequences, 40% to 65% of them seen just once; the ten biggest clones take up roughly two fifths. What was sequenced was blood. The chain recombines TRBV14 with TRBJ2-5; 9 bases are shared with TRBD2. This receptor was obtained from an elderly man in good health. CDR3 protein: CASSQASGTLVKGQYF. CDR3 coding DNA: TGTGCCAGCAGCCAAGCTAGCGGGACCTTGGTAAAGGGGCAGTACTTC.